This entry concerns a single T cell receptor (beta chain). Its specificity is unknown. HTBI primers from iRepertoire and Arm-PCR of CDR3 regions yielded the TCR beta libraries. Each CDR3 protein gets one entry after TCRdb re-called the multiplex PCR reads with MiXCR. This table has roughly 500,000 distinct CDR3 sequences, approximately 12% appearing once. The time point denotes: newly diagnosed GD, antithyroid drugs for less than 3 months. PBMC RNA was the source of the TCR library. The source of the sample is a study of regulatory T cells in long-lasting Graves disease. Looking at the study overall: Graves' patients, newly diagnosed, had taken antithyroid drugs under 3 months.

CDR1 and CDR2 from the germline V gene are SEHNR and FQNEAQ (reference sequence). The CDR3 is made up of 14 amino acids. Trimming at V came to 6 bases and at J to 5 bases, leaving 7 bases not matched to a gene. General study points: Persistent Graves' patients showed less TCR diversity than newly diagnosed ones.

The same specimen was also included in a second study, on T cells in Graves' hyperthyroidism and ophthalmopathy. That source adds: Stable disease denoted Graves' hyperthyroidism without ophthalmopathy progression within 18 months. When the TCR CDR3 underwent first-round RT-PCR, the HTBI primer set was used.

Source: peripheral blood mononuclear cells (PBMCs), taken at new diagnosis, from a patient treated with antithyroid drugs. This TCR came from a young woman with Graves disease. The chain carries TRBV7-9 and TRBJ2-5, with 9 bases fitting TRBD1. CDR3 loop: CASSHGTGTETQYF. The CDR3 nucleotides are TGTGCCAGCAGTCACGGGACAGGGACCGAGACCCAGTACTTC.